The sample holds many counts of the clone carrying this TCR beta chain. The target antigen is unknown. Specified time point: newly diagnosed GD, antithyroid drugs for less than 3 months. From RNA extracted from PBMCs, the TCR library was made. The data were obtained in a study of regulatory T cells in long-lasting Graves disease. J gave up 9 bases and V 5 bases, and 7 bases lay outside the gene matches. This CDR3 contains 15 residues. Notes on the study in general: Limited samples may have lowered accuracy.

Building the TCR beta libraries relied on iRepertoire HTBI primers, and CDR3 regions underwent Arm-PCR. MiXCR, run by TCRdb on the multiplex PCR reads, gives a single entry per CDR3 protein. The table lists some 450,000 distinct CDR3 sequences, roughly 15% of them singletons. These same records also appear under a second study, on T cells in Graves' hyperthyroidism and ophthalmopathy.

This chain links TRBV12-3 or TRBV12-4 with TRBJ2-1, with 13 positions matching TRBD2. Source: peripheral blood mononuclear cells (PBMCs), taken at new diagnosis, from a patient treated with antithyroid drugs. This clonotype was sampled from a woman under 40 with Graves disease. As DNA, the CDR3 is TGTGCCAGCAGTCCCTGGACTAGCGGGGGAGGTGAGCAGTTCTTC. Protein: CASSPWTSGGGEQFF.